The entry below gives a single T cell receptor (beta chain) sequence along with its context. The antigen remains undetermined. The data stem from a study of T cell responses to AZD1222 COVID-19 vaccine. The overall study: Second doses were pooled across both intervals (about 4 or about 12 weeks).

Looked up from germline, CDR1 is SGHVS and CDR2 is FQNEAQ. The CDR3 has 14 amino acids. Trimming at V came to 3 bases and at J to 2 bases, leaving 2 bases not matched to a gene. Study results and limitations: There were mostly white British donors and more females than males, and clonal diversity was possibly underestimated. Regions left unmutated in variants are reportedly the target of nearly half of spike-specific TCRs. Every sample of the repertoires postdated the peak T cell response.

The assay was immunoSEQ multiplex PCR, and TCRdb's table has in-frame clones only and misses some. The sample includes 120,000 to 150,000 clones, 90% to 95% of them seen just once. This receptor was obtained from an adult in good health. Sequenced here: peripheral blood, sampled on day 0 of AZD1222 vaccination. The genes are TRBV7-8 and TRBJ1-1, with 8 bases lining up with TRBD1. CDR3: CASSLDRANTEAFF. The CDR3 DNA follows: TGTGCCAGCAGCTTGGACAGGGCCAACACTGAAGCTTTCTTT.